This T cell receptor (beta chain) stems from a study of T-cell memory formation after mild COVID-19. Using its own MiXCR run on the 5' RACE reads, TCRdb lists one record per CDR3 protein. This sample carries hundreds of thousands of distinct CDR3 sequences, around 28% of them seen once, and the ten largest clones take about 14%. This clonotype was recorded at least ten times. This CDR3 is 14 amino acids long. Trimming removed 3 bases at V and 4 bases at J, with 11 bases between. Sequenced material: PBMCs or a T cell subset sorted from them (not recorded which). The sequence was obtained from an adult woman who had mild COVID-19 (a few samples of this study predate the infection). Cell type and time point are not known. The V call is TRBV12-3 or TRBV12-4, the J call TRBJ2-3; tentative D call: TRBD2 (6 bases). Here the CDR3 DNA reads TGTGCCAGCAGTTTGGGCGGGGCCGCAGATACGCAGTATTTT. Translating gives CASSLGGAADTQYF.